This T cell receptor beta chain comes out of a study of T cells in Graves' hyperthyroidism and ophthalmopathy. Amplification targeted TCR beta CDR3 regions from RNA transcripts. HTBI primers drove first-round RT-PCR of the TCR CDR3. MiXCR was run by TCRdb on the multiplex PCR reads, yielding one entry per CDR3 protein. The sample yields approximately 100,000 distinct CDR3 sequences, 35% to 45% seen once. Patients counted as stable if ophthalmopathy did not develop within 18 months. Patients between 18 and 65 years old had hyperthyroidism, newly diagnosed and lasting under 2 months. The CDR3 loop spans 15 amino acids. Trimming removed 0 bases from V and 12 bases from J, with 18 bases in between. Germline CDR1 reads SNHLY; CDR2 reads FYNNEI.

This TCR was sampled from a woman in her thirties with Graves' hyperthyroidism. This chain joins TRBV2 and TRBJ2-1, with D unclear. Sequencing was done on a sample of peripheral blood or thyroid tissue (not recorded which). The CDR3 region is CASSEALYKRDLQFF. CDR3 sequence (DNA): TGTGCCAGCAGTGAAGCGCTTTATAAAAGGGATTTGCAGTTCTTC.